These 24 T cell receptor beta chains share one sample of origin, sequenced in a study of OX40 agonist ivuxolimab in advanced cancers. The method was immunoSEQ multiplex PCR; TCRdb's version includes in-frame clones alone and lacks a portion of them. The repertoire holds fewer than 100,000 clones, with roughly four fifths as singletons. The sequenced sample was CD4+ or CD8+ T cells sorted from blood, obtained in a trial of the OX40 agonist ivuxolimab. The receptors stem from an adult with an advanced solid tumor such as melanoma, head and neck, liver or kidney cancer.

With respect to this clone: Other DNA sequences in the same sample also yield this CDR3. Here the CDR3 reads CASSLQGYTEAFF. The CDR3 DNA is TGTGCCAGCAGCCTCCAGGGATACACTGAAGCTTTCTTT. The chain recombines TRBV14 with TRBJ1-1, with D possibly matching TRBD1 (5 bases). V was clipped by 4 bases and J by 3 bases, with 9 bases between them. Germline CDR1 SGHDN, CDR2 FVKESK. The CDR3 is made up of 13 amino acids.

The chain carries TRBV11-2 and TRBJ1-3, with a weak D call TRBD1 (6 bases). Between the trimmed V and J ends, which lost 2 bases and 0 bases, there was a span of 11 bases. Germline V gene lookup returns CDR1 SGHAT and CDR2 FQNNGV. The CDR3 covers 16 residues. The CDR3 here is CASSLNNRASGNTIYF. The CDR3 region has the DNA TGTGCCAGCAGCTTAAACAACAGGGCCTCTGGAAACACCATATATTTT.

The chain uses TRBV9 and TRBJ2-7; 9 nucleotides line up with TRBD1. CDR3 size: 14 residues. Germline CDR1 is SGDLS and CDR2 is YYNGEE. Germline trimming cut 4 bases from V and 2 bases from J; bases unmatched to any gene: 4. This CDR3 reads CASSFRDRAYEQYF. CDR3 coding DNA: TGTGCCAGCAGCTTCCGGGACAGGGCCTACGAGCAGTACTTC.

Comments on this clone: A junction end diverges from the germline sequence, so it may reflect a read error. The chain employs TRBV5-1 and TRBJ2-1, with 7 bases aligning to TRBD1. Looked up from germline, CDR1 is SGHRS and CDR2 is YFSETQ. There are 18 residues in the CDR3. The CDR3 coding sequence is TGCGCCAGCAGCTTGGGTGTGGGACAGCTAATGGGCCTTGCGGCTGTTATCTTC. It translates to CASSLGVGQLMGLAAVIF.

J is TRBJ2-6 and V is TRBV2, with a tentative D call TRBD1 (5 bases). CDR3 length: 14 amino acids. The germline CDR1 and CDR2 sequences are SNHLY and FYNNEI. V lost 5 bases, J lost 5 bases, and 10 bases lay in between. The CDR3 bases are TGTGCCAGCAGTCTCAGGGAACGGGCCAACGTCCTGACTTTC. Protein product: CASSLRERANVLTF.

This chain joins TRBV11-1 and TRBJ2-2; TRBD1 agrees at 10 bases. Germline CDR1 is SGHAT and CDR2 is FQDESV (reference sequence). Trimming took 2 bases from V and 6 from J; bases not matched to a gene: 3. CDR3 length: 15 residues. The CDR3 sequence is CASSLMGQGPGELFF. The CDR3 DNA reads TGTGCCAGCAGCTTAATGGGACAGGGGCCCGGGGAGCTGTTTTTT.

This sequence joins TRBV6-4 and TRBJ1-2; D perhaps matches TRBD1 (5 bases). The CDR3 length is 15 residues. Deletions cut 2 bases from V and 7 bases from J, with 17 bases between. Germline CDR1 reads MRHNA; CDR2 reads SNTAGT. The CDR3 DNA reads TGTGCCAGCAGTGACGATTTTGGGGGATCAGGTGGCTACACCTTC. It is translated as CASSDDFGGSGGYTF.

The rearrangement joins TRBV28 to TRBJ2-1; D is uncertain. V was trimmed by 2 bases and J by 6 bases, leaving 2 bases between them. Germline V gene lookup returns CDR1 MDHEN and CDR2 SYDVKM. The CDR3 has 11 amino acids. CDR3 sequence: CASSLLNEQFF. Written as DNA, the CDR3 is TGTGCCAGCAGTTTACTCAATGAGCAGTTCTTC. The full variable domain, rest sourced from reference TRBV28 and TRBJ2-1, is DVKVTQSSRYLVKRTGEKVFLECVQDMDHENMFWYRQDPGLGLRLIYFSYDVKMKEKGDIPEGYSVSREKKERFSLILESASTNQTSMYLCASSLLNEQFFGPGTRLTVL.

V is TRBV19 and J is TRBJ1-1; no clear D. Germline loops: CDR1 LNHDA, CDR2 SQIVND (reference sequence). V was clipped by 5 bases and J by 0 bases, with 25 bases between them. This CDR3 spans 19 amino acids. In DNA form, the CDR3 reads TGTGCCAGTAGTCTGTTTGTCCTTACATCCGCGAATATGAACACTGAAGCTTTCTTT. Translating it yields CASSLFVLTSANMNTEAFF.

The genes are TRBV14 and TRBJ2-1; possible D gene TRBD2, 6 bases. CDR3 length: 13 amino acids. Germline V gives CDR1 SGHDN, CDR2 FVKESK. Trimming took 3 bases from V and 9 from J, leaving 12 bases between them. This CDR3 reads CASSQTRGAEQFF. DNA of the CDR3: TGTGCCAGCAGCCAGACTAGGGGCGCTGAGCAGTTCTTC.

The chain uses TRBV14 and TRBJ1-2, with D maybe TRBD1 (6 bases). This CDR3 comprises 13 residues. V lost 4 bases and J lost 4, with 10 bases in between. CDR1 and CDR2 (germline): SGHDN, FVKESK. The CDR3 DNA reads as TGTGCCAGCAGCCCTCCGGACAGCTATGGCTACACCTTC. It codes for CASSPPDSYGYTF.

V usage is TRBV7-3 and J usage is TRBJ2-1; 9 nucleotides line up with TRBD2. The CDR3 sequence is 15 residues long. Germline CDR1 is SGHTA and CDR2 is FQGTGA. The junction had 5 bases not matched to a gene; V was cut back by 4 bases and J by 4 bases. The CDR3 nucleotides read TGTGCCAGCAGCTCACAGACTAGCGGATACAATGAGCAGTTCTTC. Protein: CASSSQTSGYNEQFF. Full variable domain (rest looked up from reference TRBV7-3 and TRBJ2-1): GAGVSQTPSNKVTEKGKYVELRCDPISGHTALYWYRQSLGQGPEFLIYFQGTGAADDSGLPNDRFFAVRPEGSVSTLKIQRTERGDSAVYLCASSSQTSGYNEQFFGPGTRLTVL.

CDR3 sequence reads: CASSPLRGVLNEQFF. The CDR3 DNA sequence: TGCGCCAGCAGTCCTCTCCGGGGGGTGTTGAATGAGCAGTTCTTC. This chain uses TRBV23-1 with TRBJ2-1; TRBD2 aligns across 7 bases. TRBV23-1 belongs to the ORF category, with a function that is uncertain. The CDR3 totals 15 residues. V trimming: 4 bases; J trimming: 7 bases; junction bases outside the gene matches: 10.

The chain employs TRBV4-3 and TRBJ1-1; perhaps TRBD1 as D (6 bases). The CDR3 is made up of 17 amino acids. V was pared by 0 bases and J by 0 bases, with 14 bases between. Germline V CDR1 and CDR2: LGHNA, YSLEER. The CDR3 DNA reads TGCGCCAGCAGCCAAGAACCATTAAACAGGGTGAACACTGAAGCTTTCTTT. It encodes CASSQEPLNRVNTEAFF.

This chain links TRBV9 with TRBJ2-1, with unresolved D. The length of the CDR3 is 16 residues. The V gene lost 2 bases and the J gene lost 0 bases, with 12 bases spanning the gap. Germline CDR1 SGDLS, CDR2 YYNGEE. CDR3 DNA sequence: TGTGCCAGCAGCGTTGCCGTATTTGGCTCCTACAATGAGCAGTTCTTC. Encoded protein: CASSVAVFGSYNEQFF.

The V call is TRBV7-2, the J call TRBJ2-7, with D tentatively TRBD2 (6 bases). The ends were cut back, 3 bases at V and 6 bases at J, with 15 bases in the middle. From germline, CDR1 is SGHTA and CDR2 FQGNSA. This CDR3 is 14 amino acids long. The CDR3 loop is CASSFNVGSSEQYF. DNA for the CDR3: TGTGCCAGCAGCTTTAACGTCGGGAGTAGCGAGCAGTACTTC. Full variable domain (outside the CDR3, taken from reference TRBV7-2 and TRBJ2-7): GAGVSQSPSNKVTEKGKDVELRCDPISGHTALYWYRQSLGQGLEFLIYFQGNSAPDKSGLPSDRFSAERTGGSVSTLTIQRTQQEDSAVYLCASSFNVGSSEQYFGPGTRLTVT.

The J gene is TRBJ2-2, the V gene TRBV6-6; 7 bases are a match to TRBD2. Losses at the gene ends were 6 bases for V and 4 bases for J; bases not matched to a gene: 2. The germline V gene encodes CDR1 MNHNY and CDR2 SVGAGI (reference sequence). The CDR3 is made up of 13 amino acids. The CDR3 loop is CASSWGGTGELFF. Here the CDR3 DNA reads TGTGCCAGCAGCTGGGGGGGCACCGGGGAGCTGTTTTTT.

The table lists this clone with a few counts. This chain joins TRBV7-3 and TRBJ2-7, with D possibly TRBD2 on 6 matching bases. There are 14 residues in the CDR3. Germline CDR1 and CDR2: SGHTA and FQGTGA. The ends were cut back, 3 bases at V and 0 bases at J, with 9 bases in the middle. The CDR3 spells CASSFIGGSYEQYF. CDR3 nucleotide sequence: TGTGCCAGCAGCTTTATCGGGGGCTCCTACGAGCAGTACTTC.

The genes are TRBV6-5 and TRBJ1-1; maybe TRBD1 (6 bases). Trimming pared 5 bases from V and 1 base from J, leaving 14 bases between. The CDR3 totals 15 residues. Per the germline V gene, CDR1 is MNHEY and CDR2 is SVGAGI. The CDR3 sequence is CASSPSRGPNTEAFF. The CDR3 DNA is TGTGCCAGCAGTCCCTCCAGGGGCCCGAACACTGAAGCTTTCTTT.

The chain combines TRBV5-1 with TRBJ2-5; no reliable D call. Trimming took 2 bases from V and 0 from J, leaving 11 bases between them. The CDR3 contains 15 residues. CDR1 is SGHRS and CDR2 is YFSETQ in the germline V gene. CDR3 in DNA: TGCGCCAGCAGCTTCCAGGAATCGTACCAAGAGACCCAGTACTTC. As protein: CASSFQESYQETQYF.

The J gene is TRBJ1-1, the V gene TRBV5-5; D is undetermined. Trimming left V 2 bases short and J 0 bases short, with 11 bases between. Germline V gene data show CDR1 as SGHKS and CDR2 as YYEKEE (reference sequence). The CDR3 is 15 residues long. Here the CDR3 reads CASSFQWPLNTEAFF. The DNA for the CDR3 is TGTGCCAGCAGCTTCCAGTGGCCCCTGAACACTGAAGCTTTCTTT.

The V call is TRBV5-1, the J call TRBJ1-2; no clear D gene. Trimming took off 3 bases at V and 1 base at J, with 13 bases between the two ends. This CDR3 is built from 15 residues. Germline CDR1 SGHRS, CDR2 YFSETQ. DNA of the CDR3: TGCGCCAGCAGCTGGGGAATTGCTTTTAACTATGGCTACACCTTC. It encodes CASSWGIAFNYGYTF.

J is TRBJ2-1 and V is TRBV9; TRBD2 is a possible D gene (5 bases). CDR1 is SGDLS and CDR2 is YYNGEE in the germline V gene. CDR3 length: 15 residues. The V end lost 2 bases, the J end lost 0 bases, and 9 bases lay between the germline ends. In DNA, the CDR3 is TGTGCCAGCAGCGTGGAGGCGAGCTCCTACAATGAGCAGTTCTTC. As protein: CASSVEASSYNEQFF.

The chain uses TRBV28 and TRBJ1-5; possibly TRBD1 for D (5 bases). Germline-derived CDR1 and CDR2 are MDHEN and SYDVKM. Between the trimmed V and J ends, which lost 6 bases and 2 bases, there was a span of 17 bases. This CDR3 region has 16 residues. Here the CDR3 DNA reads TGTGCCAGCAGGCCTCACGGGGGGAGCGGCAATCAGCCCCAGCATTTT. Its protein is CASRPHGGSGNQPQHF.